This entry lists 11 T cell receptor beta chains sequenced from one sample in a study of long-term antiretroviral therapy in people with HIV (dated by TCRdb to between 2021 and 2022). The immunoSEQ hsTCRB v3.0 assay was used at survey level resolution to sequence the TRB variable region. TCRdb provides this immuneACCESS table in a form limited to in-frame rearrangements. Some clones are lacking; in checked studies, under half of them reflect an unresolved V gene, and why the rest are absent is not known. This sample comprises around 22,000 clones, 75% to 90% of them detected only once. The ten largest clonotypes hold about 16% of the sample. The sample in question was unsorted PBMCs, obtained roughly 4.1 years after starting antiretroviral therapy. The source of these receptors is a man aged 25-45 years with HIV.

This clone was detected only a few times. This chain links TRBV6-1 with TRBJ1-3, with D tentatively TRBD1 (5 bases). Looked up from germline, CDR1 is MNHNS and CDR2 is SASEGT. The CDR3 consists of 14 residues. With 0 bases removed from V and 2 bases from J, the gap between germline ends came to 5 bases. This chain's CDR3 is CASSEARAGNTIYF. The CDR3 DNA reads TGTGCCAGCAGTGAAGCCAGGGCTGGAAACACCATATATTTT.

The rearrangement joins TRBV5-1 to TRBJ1-1, with D unresolved. V was shortened by 0 bases and J by 3 bases, with 6 bases between the two germline ends. The CDR3 is made up of 13 amino acids. The germline V gene has CDR1 SGHRS and CDR2 YFSETQ. CDR3 in DNA: TGCGCCAGCAGCTTGGTTCAGGACACTGAAGCTTTCTTT. It yields the protein CASSLVQDTEAFF. Drawing the rest from reference TRBV5-1 and TRBJ1-1, the complete variable domain is KAGVTQTPRYLIKTRGQQVTLSCSPISGHRSVSWYQQTPGQGLQFLFEYFSETQRNKGNFPGRFSGRQFSNSRSEMNVSTLELGDSALYLCASSLVQDTEAFFGQGTRLTVV.

The genes are TRBV6-5 and TRBJ1-5, with D possibly matching TRBD1 (5 bases). The CDR3 has 13 amino acids. CDR1 is MNHEY, CDR2 SVGAGI, per germline. The V end was cut by 0 bases, the J end by 8 bases, with 8 bases between. The CDR3 DNA follows: TGTGCCAGCAGTTACTCGGAGGGGAAGCCCCAGCATTTT. Translating it yields CASSYSEGKPQHF.

J is TRBJ1-4 and V is TRBV28; 11 bases fit TRBD1. V was pared by 2 bases and J by 7 bases, with 6 bases of the junction left unmatched. The germline CDR1 and CDR2 sequences are MDHEN and SYDVKM. The CDR3 loop spans 16 amino acids. CDR3 DNA: TGTGCCAGCAGTTTAACGGGACAGGGGGAAGGTGAAAAACTGTTTTTT. The encoded protein is CASSLTGQGEGEKLFF.

In this sample, this clone turned up once. J is TRBJ2-3 and V is TRBV5-1; 9 bases align to TRBD2. This CDR3 contains 16 residues. J lost 1 base, V lost 2 bases, and 5 bases had no gene match. The germline gives CDR1 SGHRS, CDR2 YFSETQ. In DNA, the CDR3 is TGCGCCAGCAGCTTATTAGCGGGAGAAGGCACAGATACGCAGTATTTT. Translation gives CASSLLAGEGTDTQYF.

V gene TRBV4-1 combines with J gene TRBJ2-7; 11 bases agree with TRBD2. The V gene end was trimmed by 0 bases and the J gene end by 4 bases; junction bases not matched to a gene: 5. The CDR3 has 16 residues. Looked up from germline, CDR1 is MGHRA and CDR2 is YSYEKL. The CDR3 DNA reads TGCGCCAGCAGCCAAGAGGCTAGCGGGAGGATATACGAGCAGTACTTC. Translation: CASSQEASGRIYEQYF.

As to this clone: One end of the junction varies from germline; a read error may be responsible. This chain links TRBV2 with TRBJ2-1; maybe TRBD1 (5 bases). This CDR3 comprises 15 residues. CDR1 and CDR2 (germline): SNHLY, FYNNEI. CDR3 bases: TGTGCCAGCACTGAAGGAGCAGGGCGGTACAATGAGCAGTTCTTC. Its protein is CASTEGAGRYNEQFF.

The chain carries TRBV18 and TRBJ1-1; D may be TRBD1 (6 bases). Germline CDR1 reads KGHSH; CDR2 reads LQKENI. V lost 3 bases to trimming and J lost 4 bases, with 21 bases between them. The CDR3 has 17 residues. The CDR3 protein is CASSPLGGLGGSTEAFF. CDR3 in DNA: TGTGCCAGCTCACCGCTAGGGGGACTAGGTGGGAGCACTGAAGCTTTCTTT.

The gene calls are TRBV27 and TRBJ2-3, with TRBD1 matching 8 bases. The V and J ends lost 1 base and 4 bases, in that order; junction bases with no gene match: 4. Per germline, CDR1 MNHEY and CDR2 SMNVEV (reference sequence). The CDR3 has 15 amino acids. CDR3 sequence reads: CASSLLQGVADTQYF. As DNA, the CDR3 is TGTGCCAGCAGTTTATTACAGGGGGTGGCAGATACGCAGTATTTT.

This sequence joins TRBV2 and TRBJ1-3; D unclear. The germline gives CDR1 SNHLY, CDR2 FYNNEI. V was pared by 3 bases and J by 2 bases, with 20 bases between. This CDR3 is built from 18 residues. In nucleotides, the CDR3 is TGTGCCAGCAGTGAGTGGCGGAGTGCGAGACGAACTGGAAACACCATATATTTT. Encoded protein: CASSEWRSARRTGNTIYF.

In this sample, this clone turned up once. The genes are TRBV30 and TRBJ2-1; 10 bases match TRBD2. In germline, CDR1 is GTSNPN, CDR2 SVGIG (reference sequence). The CDR3 loop spans 15 amino acids. V was clipped by 7 bases and J by 7 bases; unmatched bases: 13. CDR3 residues: CASSGGARGKNEQFF. CDR3 DNA: TGTGCCTCAAGCGGGGGGGCCAGGGGGAAAAATGAGCAGTTCTTC.